Here is one T cell receptor beta chain with its context. This CDR3 region has 19 residues. J gave up 2 bases and V 4 bases, and 20 bases lay outside the gene matches. CDR1 and CDR2 from the germline V gene are LGHDT and YNNKEL (reference sequence). The source of the sample is a study of blood T cell repertoires in COVID-19. Profiling relied on immunoSEQ multiplex PCR, and the TCRdb table lists in-frame clones only, not all of them. The sample has 95,000 to 150,000 clones, roughly 78% seen once. This TCR was recovered from a man in his 60s with active or convalescent COVID-19. This rearrangement joins TRBV3-1 (or the pseudogene TRBV3-2) to TRBJ2-7; 7 bases are shared with TRBD1. Sequencing was performed on peripheral blood. The CDR3 coding sequence is TGTGCCAGCAGCCCATTGGGAAGACAGGGCTTTTTAGCCACCTACGAGCAGTACTTC. It encodes CASSPLGRQGFLATYEQYF.